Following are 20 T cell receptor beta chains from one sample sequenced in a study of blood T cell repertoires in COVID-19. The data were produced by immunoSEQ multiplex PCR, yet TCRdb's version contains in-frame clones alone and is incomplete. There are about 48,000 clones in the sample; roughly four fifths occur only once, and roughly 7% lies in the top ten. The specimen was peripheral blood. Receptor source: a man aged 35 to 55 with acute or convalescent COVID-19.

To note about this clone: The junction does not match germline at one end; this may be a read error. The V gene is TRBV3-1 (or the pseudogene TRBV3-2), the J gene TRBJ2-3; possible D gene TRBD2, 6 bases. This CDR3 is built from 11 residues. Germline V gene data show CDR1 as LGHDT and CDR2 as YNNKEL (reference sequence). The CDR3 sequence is CASSQDGGVTF. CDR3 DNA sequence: TGTGCCAGCAGCCAAGACGGAGGGGTCACTTTT.

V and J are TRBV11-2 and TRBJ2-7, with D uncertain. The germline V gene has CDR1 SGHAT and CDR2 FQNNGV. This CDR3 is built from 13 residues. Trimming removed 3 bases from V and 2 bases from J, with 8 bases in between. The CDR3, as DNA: TGTGCCAGCAGCTTCCGTTATCCCTACGAGCAGTACTTC. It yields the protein CASSFRYPYEQYF.

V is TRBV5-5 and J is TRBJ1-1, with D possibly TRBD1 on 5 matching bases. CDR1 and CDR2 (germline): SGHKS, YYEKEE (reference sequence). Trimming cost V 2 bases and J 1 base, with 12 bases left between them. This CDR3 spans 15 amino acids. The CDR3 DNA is TGTGCCAGCAGCTTCCGGACAATGCCGAACACTGAAGCTTTCTTT. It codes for CASSFRTMPNTEAFF.

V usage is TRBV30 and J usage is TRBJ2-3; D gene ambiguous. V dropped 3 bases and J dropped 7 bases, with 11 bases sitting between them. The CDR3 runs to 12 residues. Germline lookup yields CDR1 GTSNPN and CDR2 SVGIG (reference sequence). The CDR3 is CAWSAGTYTQYF. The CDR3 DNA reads TGTGCCTGGAGCGCCGGTACTTATACGCAGTATTTT. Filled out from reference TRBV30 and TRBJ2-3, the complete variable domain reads SQTIHQWPATLVQPVGSPLSLECTVEGTSNPNLYWYRQAAGRGLQLLFYSVGIGQISSEVPQNLSASRPQDRQFILSSKKLLLSDSGFYLCAWSAGTYTQYFGPGTRLTVL.

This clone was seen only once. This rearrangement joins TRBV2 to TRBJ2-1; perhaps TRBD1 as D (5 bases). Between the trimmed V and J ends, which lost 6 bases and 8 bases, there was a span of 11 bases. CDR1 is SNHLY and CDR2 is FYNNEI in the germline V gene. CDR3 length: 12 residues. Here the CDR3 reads CASSMDKYEQFF. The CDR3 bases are TGTGCCAGCAGCATGGACAAGTATGAGCAGTTCTTC.

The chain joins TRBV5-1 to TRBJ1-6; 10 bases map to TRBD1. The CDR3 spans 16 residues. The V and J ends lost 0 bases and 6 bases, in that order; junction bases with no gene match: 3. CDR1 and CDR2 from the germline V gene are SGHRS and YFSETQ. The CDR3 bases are TGCGCCAGCAGCTTGGGAAGGACAGGGGGTAATTCACCCCTCCACTTT. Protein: CASSLGRTGGNSPLHF.

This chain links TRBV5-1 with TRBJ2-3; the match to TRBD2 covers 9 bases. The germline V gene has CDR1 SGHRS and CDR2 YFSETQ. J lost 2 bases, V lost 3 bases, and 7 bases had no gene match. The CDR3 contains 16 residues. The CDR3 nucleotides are TGCGCCAGCAGCTCGGGGCTAGCGGGGCCCACAGATACGCAGTATTTT. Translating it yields CASSSGLAGPTDTQYF.

The CDR3 region is CASSLHQGKSVSGELFF. The CDR3 DNA reads TGCGCCAGCAGCTTACACCAGGGAAAATCAGTCTCCGGGGAGCTGTTTTTT. V and J are TRBV5-1 and TRBJ2-2, with D tentatively TRBD1 (5 bases). V lost 2 bases and J lost 6, with 20 bases in between. The germline gives CDR1 SGHRS, CDR2 YFSETQ. The CDR3 totals 17 residues. The full variable domain, completed using reference TRBV5-1 and TRBJ2-2, is KAGVTQTPRYLIKTRGQQVTLSCSPISGHRSVSWYQQTPGQGLQFLFEYFSETQRNKGNFPGRFSGRQFSNSRSEMNVSTLELGDSALYLCASSLHQGKSVSGELFFGEGSRLTVL.

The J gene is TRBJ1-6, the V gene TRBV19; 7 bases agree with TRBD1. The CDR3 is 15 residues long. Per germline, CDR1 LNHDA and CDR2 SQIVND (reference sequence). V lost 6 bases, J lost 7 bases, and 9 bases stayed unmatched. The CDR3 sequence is CASRTDRAGNSPLHF. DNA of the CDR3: TGTGCCAGTAGGACCGACAGGGCCGGAAATTCACCCCTCCACTTT. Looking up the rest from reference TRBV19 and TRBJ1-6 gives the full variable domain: DGGITQSPKYLFRKEGQNVTLSCEQNLNHDAMYWYRQDPGQGLRLIYYSQIVNDFQKGDIAEGYSVSREKKESFPLTVTSAQKNPTAFYLCASRTDRAGNSPLHFGNGTRLTVT.

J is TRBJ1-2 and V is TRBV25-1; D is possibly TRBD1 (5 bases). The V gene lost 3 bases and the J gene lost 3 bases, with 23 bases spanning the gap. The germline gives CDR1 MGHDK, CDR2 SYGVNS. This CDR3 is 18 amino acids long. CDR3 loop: CASSDSFLTGGGYYGYTF. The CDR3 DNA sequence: TGTGCCAGCAGTGACTCCTTCCTAACGGGCGGGGGGTACTATGGCTACACCTTC.

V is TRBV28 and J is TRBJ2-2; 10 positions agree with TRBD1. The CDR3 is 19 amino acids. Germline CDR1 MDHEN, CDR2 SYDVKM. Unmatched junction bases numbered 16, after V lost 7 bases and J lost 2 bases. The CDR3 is CASTSGQGISGRNTGELFF. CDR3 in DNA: TGTGCCAGCACCTCGGGACAGGGGATTTCGGGTCGAAACACCGGGGAGCTGTTTTTT.

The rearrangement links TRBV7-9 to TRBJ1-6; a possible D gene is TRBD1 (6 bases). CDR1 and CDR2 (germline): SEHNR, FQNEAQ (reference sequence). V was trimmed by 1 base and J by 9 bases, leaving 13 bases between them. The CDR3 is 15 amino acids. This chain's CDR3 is CASSLESFRGSPLHF. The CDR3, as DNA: TGTGCCAGCAGCTTAGAGAGTTTCAGGGGTTCACCCCTCCACTTT.

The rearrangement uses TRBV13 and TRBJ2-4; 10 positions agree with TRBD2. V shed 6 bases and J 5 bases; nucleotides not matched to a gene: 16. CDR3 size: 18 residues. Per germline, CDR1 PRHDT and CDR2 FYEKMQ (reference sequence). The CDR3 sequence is CASRAPGLASGAENIQYF. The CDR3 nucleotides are TGTGCCAGCAGAGCTCCGGGACTAGCGTCTGGGGCAGAAAACATTCAGTACTTC.

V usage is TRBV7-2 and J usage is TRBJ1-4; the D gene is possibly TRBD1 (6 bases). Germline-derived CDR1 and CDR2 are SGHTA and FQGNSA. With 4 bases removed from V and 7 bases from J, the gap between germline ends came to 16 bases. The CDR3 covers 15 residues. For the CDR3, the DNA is TGTGCCAGCAGCTCCGAAGGGGGGGGGCCTGAAAAACTGTTTTTT. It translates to CASSSEGGGPEKLFF.

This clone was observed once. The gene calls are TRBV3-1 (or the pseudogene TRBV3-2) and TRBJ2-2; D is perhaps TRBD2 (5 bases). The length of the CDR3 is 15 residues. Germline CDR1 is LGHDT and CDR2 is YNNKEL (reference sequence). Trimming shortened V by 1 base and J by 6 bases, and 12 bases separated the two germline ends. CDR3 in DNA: TGTGCCAGCAGCCAAGTAGTCGGGGTGTCCGGGGAGCTGTTTTTT. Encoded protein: CASSQVVGVSGELFF.

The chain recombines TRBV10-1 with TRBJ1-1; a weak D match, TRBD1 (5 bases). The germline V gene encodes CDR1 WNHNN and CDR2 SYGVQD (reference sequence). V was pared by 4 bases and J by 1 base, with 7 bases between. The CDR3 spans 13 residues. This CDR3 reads CASSGQRNTEAFF. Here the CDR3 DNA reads TGCGCCAGCAGTGGACAGAGGAACACTGAAGCTTTCTTT.

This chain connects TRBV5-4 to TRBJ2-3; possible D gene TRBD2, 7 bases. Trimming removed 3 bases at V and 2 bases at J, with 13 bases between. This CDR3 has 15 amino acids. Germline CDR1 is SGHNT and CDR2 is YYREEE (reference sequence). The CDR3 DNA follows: TGTGCCAGCAGCTCCATGGCGGGGGCCACAGATACGCAGTATTTT. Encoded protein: CASSSMAGATDTQYF.

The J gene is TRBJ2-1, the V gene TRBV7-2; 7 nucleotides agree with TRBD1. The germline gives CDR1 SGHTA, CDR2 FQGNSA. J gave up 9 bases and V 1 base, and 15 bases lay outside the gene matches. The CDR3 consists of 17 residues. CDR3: CASSLGLTGNGLTEQFF. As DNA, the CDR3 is TGTGCCAGCAGCTTAGGATTGACAGGGAATGGCCTCACTGAGCAGTTCTTC.

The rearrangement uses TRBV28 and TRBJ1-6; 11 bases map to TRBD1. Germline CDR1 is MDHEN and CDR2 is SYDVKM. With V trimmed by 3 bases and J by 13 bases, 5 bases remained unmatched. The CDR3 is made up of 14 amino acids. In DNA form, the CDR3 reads TGTGCCAGCAGTTTGGGACAGGGGGGACCGCCCCTCCACTTT. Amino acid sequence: CASSLGQGGPPLHF.

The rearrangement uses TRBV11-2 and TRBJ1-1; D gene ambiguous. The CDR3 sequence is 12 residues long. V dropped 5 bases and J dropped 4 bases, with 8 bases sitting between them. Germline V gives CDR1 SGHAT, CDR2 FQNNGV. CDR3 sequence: CASSHRGTEAFF. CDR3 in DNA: TGTGCCAGCAGCCACCGCGGCACTGAAGCTTTCTTT.